This TCR beta chain originates from a study of CD8 T cells in ankylosing spondylitis. Germline CDR1 SQVTM, CDR2 ANQGSEA. The CDR3 covers 15 residues. The V end was cut by 0 bases, the J end by 3 bases, with 13 bases between. This clonotype was picked up many times. TCRdb called the 5' RACE reads again in MiXCR, with one record for every CDR3 protein. The sample lists more than 150,000 distinct CDR3 sequences; 15% to 20% were seen once. Sequenced: blood, either unsorted or a sorted T cell fraction (not recorded which). The receptor comes from a male donor aged 10 to 30 with ankylosing spondylitis or in good health (not recorded which). The V gene is TRBV29-1, the J gene TRBJ2-3; D assignment may be TRBD1 or TRBD2 (7 bases each). Here the CDR3 DNA reads TGCAGCGTTGAAGACGCAGGGGGGGATACAGATACGCAGTATTTT. This sequence encodes CSVEDAGGDTDTQYF.